The entry below describes one T cell receptor beta chain. Some clones are missing from TCRdb's copy, which holds only in-frame ones; the method was immunoSEQ multiplex PCR. The table records under 200,000 clones, approximately 85% of them present only once. The data belong to a study of blood T cell repertoires in COVID-19. Sequencing used peripheral blood. The clonotype originates from a man aged 35 to 55 who had recovered from COVID-19.

The CDR3 DNA reads TGCGCCAGCAGCCAAGGGCCCGGGACTGATAGACTAGCGGGAGGAGATACGCAGTATTTT. Its translation: CASSQGPGTDRLAGGDTQYF. V usage is TRBV4-3 and J usage is TRBJ2-3, with 13 bases fitting TRBD2. Germline CDR1 reads LGHNA; CDR2 reads YSLEER. Trimming took 1 base from V and 5 from J; bases not matched to a gene: 15. This CDR3 has 20 residues.